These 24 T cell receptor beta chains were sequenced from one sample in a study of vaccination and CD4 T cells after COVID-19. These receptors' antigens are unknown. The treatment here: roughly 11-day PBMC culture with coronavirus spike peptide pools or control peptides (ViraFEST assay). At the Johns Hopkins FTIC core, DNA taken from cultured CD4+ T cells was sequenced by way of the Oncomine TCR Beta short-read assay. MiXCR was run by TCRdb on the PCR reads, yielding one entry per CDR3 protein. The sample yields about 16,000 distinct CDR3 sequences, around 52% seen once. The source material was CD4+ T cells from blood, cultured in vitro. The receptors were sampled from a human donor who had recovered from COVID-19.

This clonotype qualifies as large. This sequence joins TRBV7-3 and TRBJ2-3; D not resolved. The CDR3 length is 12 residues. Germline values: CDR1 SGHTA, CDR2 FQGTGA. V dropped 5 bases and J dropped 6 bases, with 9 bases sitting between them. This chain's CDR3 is CASSAYGDTQYF. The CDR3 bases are TGTGCCAGCAGCGCCTATGGGGATACGCAGTATTTT.

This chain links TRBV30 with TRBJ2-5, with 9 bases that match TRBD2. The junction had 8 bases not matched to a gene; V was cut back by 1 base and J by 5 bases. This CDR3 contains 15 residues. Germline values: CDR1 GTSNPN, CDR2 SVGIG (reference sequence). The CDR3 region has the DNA TGTGCCTGGAGTGAGTTCGGGACTAGCTCCGAGACCCAGTACTTC. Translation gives CAWSEFGTSSETQYF.

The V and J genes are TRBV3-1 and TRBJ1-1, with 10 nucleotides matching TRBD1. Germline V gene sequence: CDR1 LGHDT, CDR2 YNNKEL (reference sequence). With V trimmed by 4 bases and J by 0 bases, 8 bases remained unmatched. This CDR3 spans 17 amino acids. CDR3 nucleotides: TGTGCCAGCAGCCCGACGGGACAGGGGACCTTGAACACTGAAGCTTTCTTT. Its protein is CASSPTGQGTLNTEAFF. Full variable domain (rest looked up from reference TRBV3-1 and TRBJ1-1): DTAVSQTPKYLVTQMGNDKSIKCEQNLGHDTMYWYKQDSKKFLKIMFSYNNKELIINETVPNRFSPKSPDKAHLNLHINSLELGDSAVYFCASSPTGQGTLNTEAFFGQGTRLTVV.

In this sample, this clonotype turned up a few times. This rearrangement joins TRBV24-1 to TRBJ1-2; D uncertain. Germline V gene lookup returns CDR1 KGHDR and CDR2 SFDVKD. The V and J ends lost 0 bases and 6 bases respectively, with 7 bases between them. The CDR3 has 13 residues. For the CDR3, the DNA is TGTGCCACCAGTGATTTGGTGGGGAATGGCTACACCTTC. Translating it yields CATSDLVGNGYTF.

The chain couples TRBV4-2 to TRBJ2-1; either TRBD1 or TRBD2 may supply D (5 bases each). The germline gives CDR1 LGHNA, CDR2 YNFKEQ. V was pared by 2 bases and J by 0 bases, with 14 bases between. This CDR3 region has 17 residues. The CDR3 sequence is CASSQKASGGSYNEQFF. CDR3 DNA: TGTGCCAGCAGCCAAAAGGCTTCTGGGGGCTCCTACAATGAGCAGTTCTTC.

The DNA of the CDR3 is TGCAGTGCTAGAATGGGGGGCGGTGAAAAACTGTTTTTT. Translating gives CSARMGGGEKLFF. The rearrangement uses TRBV20-1 and TRBJ1-4; TRBD1 is a possible D gene (6 bases). V lost 2 bases and J 7 bases, leaving 11 bases between the germline ends. Germline V gene lookup returns CDR1 DFQATT and CDR2 SNEGSKA (reference sequence). This CDR3 has 13 residues.

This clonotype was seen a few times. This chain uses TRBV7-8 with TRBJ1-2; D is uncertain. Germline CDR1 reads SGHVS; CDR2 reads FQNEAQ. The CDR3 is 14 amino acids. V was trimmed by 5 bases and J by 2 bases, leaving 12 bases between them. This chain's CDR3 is CASSLLSGNYGYTF. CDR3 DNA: TGTGCCAGCAGCCTTTTGTCTGGGAACTATGGCTACACCTTC. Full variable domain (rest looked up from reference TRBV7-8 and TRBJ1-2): GAGVSQSPRYKVAKRGQDVALRCDPISGHVSLFWYQQALGQGPEFLTYFQNEAQLDKSGLPSDRFFAERPEGSVSTLKIQRTQQEDSAVYLCASSLLSGNYGYTFGSGTRLTVV.

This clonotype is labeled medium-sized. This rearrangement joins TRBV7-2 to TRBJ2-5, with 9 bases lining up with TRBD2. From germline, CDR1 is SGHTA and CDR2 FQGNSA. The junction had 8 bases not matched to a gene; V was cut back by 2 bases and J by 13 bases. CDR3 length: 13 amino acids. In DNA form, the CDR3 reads TGTGCCAGCAGCTTATATGGGGGGGGACTAGCGTACTTC. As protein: CASSLYGGGLAYF.

Here the CDR3 DNA reads TGTGCCAGCAGCGCACAGAGAGATCAGCCCCAGCATTTT. Residues: CASSAQRDQPQHF. The chain combines TRBV7-3 with TRBJ1-5; D unclear. The V end lost 5 bases, the J end lost 5 bases, and 10 bases lay between the germline ends. Per germline, CDR1 SGHTA and CDR2 FQGTGA. The CDR3 sequence is 13 residues long.

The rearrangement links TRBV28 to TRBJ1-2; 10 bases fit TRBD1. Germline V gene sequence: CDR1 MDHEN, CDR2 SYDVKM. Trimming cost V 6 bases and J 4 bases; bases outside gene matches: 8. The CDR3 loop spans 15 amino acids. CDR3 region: CASSSGTGALYGYTF. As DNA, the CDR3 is TGTGCCAGCAGCTCCGGGACAGGGGCCCTCTATGGCTACACCTTC.

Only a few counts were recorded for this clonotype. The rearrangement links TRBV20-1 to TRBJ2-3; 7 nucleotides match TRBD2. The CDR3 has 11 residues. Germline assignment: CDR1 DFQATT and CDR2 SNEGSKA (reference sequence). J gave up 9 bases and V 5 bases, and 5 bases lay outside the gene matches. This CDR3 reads CSAVGGNTQYF. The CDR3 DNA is TGCAGTGCTGTGGGGGGGAACACGCAGTATTTT.

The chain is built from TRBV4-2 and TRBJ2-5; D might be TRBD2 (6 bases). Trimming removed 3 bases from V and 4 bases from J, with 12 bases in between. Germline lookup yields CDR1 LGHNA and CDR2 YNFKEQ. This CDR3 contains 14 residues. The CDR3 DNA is TGTGCCAGCAGCCAGGGGACTCGTGGAGAGACCCAGTACTTC. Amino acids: CASSQGTRGETQYF.

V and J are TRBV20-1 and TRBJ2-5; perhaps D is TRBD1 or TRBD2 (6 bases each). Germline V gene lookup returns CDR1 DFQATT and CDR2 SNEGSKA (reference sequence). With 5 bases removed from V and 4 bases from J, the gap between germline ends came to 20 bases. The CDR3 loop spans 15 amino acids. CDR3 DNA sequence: TGCAGTGCTCAAAGTACTCGGGGGCAGGGAGAGACCCAGTACTTC. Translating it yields CSAQSTRGQGETQYF.

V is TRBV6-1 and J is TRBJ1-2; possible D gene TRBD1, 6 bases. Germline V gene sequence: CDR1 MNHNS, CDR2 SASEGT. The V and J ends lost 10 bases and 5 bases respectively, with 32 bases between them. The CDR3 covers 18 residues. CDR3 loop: CATSPVPGQSFRIYGYTF. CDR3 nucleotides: TGTGCCACCTCCCCTGTCCCGGGACAAAGTTTTCGAATTTATGGCTACACCTTC.

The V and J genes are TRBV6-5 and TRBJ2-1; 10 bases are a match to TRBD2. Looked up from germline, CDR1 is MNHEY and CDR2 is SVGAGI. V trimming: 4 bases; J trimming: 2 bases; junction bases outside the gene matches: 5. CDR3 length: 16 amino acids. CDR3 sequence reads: CASSLAGGLPYNEQFF. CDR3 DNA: TGTGCCAGCAGTTTAGCGGGAGGTCTCCCCTACAATGAGCAGTTCTTC.

CDR3 in DNA: TGTGCCAGTAGATTCACCGACAGGGCTAACTATGGCTACACCTTC. This translates into CASRFTDRANYGYTF. V gene TRBV19 combines with J gene TRBJ1-2, with TRBD1 identical over 7 bases. Trimming removed 6 bases from V and 0 bases from J; junction bases left unmatched: 7. This CDR3 spans 15 amino acids. In germline, CDR1 is LNHDA, CDR2 SQIVND (reference sequence).

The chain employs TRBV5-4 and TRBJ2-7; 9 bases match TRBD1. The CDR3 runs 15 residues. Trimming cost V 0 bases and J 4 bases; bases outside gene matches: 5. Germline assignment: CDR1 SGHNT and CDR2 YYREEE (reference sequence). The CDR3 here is CASSLVTGGGYEQYF. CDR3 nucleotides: TGTGCCAGCAGCTTGGTAACAGGGGGCGGATACGAGCAGTACTTC.

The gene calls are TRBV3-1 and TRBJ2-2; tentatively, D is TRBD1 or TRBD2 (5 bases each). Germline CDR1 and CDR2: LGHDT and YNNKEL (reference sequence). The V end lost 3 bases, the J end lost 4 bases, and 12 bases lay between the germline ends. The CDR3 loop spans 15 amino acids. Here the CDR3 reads CASSQGTLVTGELFF. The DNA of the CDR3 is TGTGCCAGCAGCCAGGGGACCTTAGTCACCGGGGAGCTGTTTTTT.

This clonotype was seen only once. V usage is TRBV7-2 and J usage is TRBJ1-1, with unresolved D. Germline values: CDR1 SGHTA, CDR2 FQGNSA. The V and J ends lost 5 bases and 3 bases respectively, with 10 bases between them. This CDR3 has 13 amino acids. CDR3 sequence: CASSPGWDTEAFF. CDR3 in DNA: TGTGCCAGCAGCCCCGGTTGGGACACTGAAGCTTTCTTT.

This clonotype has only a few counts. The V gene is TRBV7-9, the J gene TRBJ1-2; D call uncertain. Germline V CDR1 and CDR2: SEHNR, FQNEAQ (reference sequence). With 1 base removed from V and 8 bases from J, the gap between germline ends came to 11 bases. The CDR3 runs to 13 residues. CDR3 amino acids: CASSLGAPLGYTF. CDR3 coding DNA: TGTGCCAGCAGCTTAGGCGCTCCCTTGGGCTACACCTTC.

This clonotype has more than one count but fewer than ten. CDR3 sequence: CSARILALTDTQYF. The CDR3 region has the DNA TGCAGTGCTAGGATCCTAGCGCTCACAGATACGCAGTATTTT. The V gene is TRBV20-1, the J gene TRBJ2-3; perhaps TRBD2 as D (6 bases). Per germline, CDR1 DFQATT and CDR2 SNEGSKA (reference sequence). The CDR3 sequence is 14 residues long. V shed 3 bases and J shed 2 bases, with 12 bases lying between them.

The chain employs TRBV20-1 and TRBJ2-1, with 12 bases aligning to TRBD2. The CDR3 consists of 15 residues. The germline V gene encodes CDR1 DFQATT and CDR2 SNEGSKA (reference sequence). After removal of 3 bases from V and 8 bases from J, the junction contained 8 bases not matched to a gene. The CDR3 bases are TGCAGTGCTAGGGGGGCTAGCGGGAGGGTGGATGAGCAGTTCTTC. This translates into CSARGASGRVDEQFF.

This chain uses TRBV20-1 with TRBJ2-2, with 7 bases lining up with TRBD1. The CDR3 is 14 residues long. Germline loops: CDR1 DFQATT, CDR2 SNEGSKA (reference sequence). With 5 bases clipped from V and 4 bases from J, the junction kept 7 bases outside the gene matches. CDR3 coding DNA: TGCAGTGCTTATGACAGGGCCGGCACCGGGGAGCTGTTTTTT. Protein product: CSAYDRAGTGELFF.

CDR3 region: CASSEWGNTIYF. CDR3 DNA: TGTGCCAGCAGTGAATGGGGGAACACCATATATTTT. The chain carries TRBV6-1 and TRBJ1-3, with a possible D match to TRBD1 (5 bases). Trimming removed 2 bases from V and 7 bases from J, with 6 bases in between. CDR1 MNHNS and CDR2 SASEGT come from the germline V gene. The CDR3 spans 12 residues.